This T cell receptor beta chain was observed in a study of cytomegalovirus exposure and HLA in healthy donors. General study results and limits: Common viral pathogens seemed to be connected with several of the most significant clusters, according to a later analysis. Being productive about 90% or about 30% of the time was typical of most TCR beta V segments in an earlier analysis.

A single count supports this clone. Its antigen remains unknown. PCR involved 60 Vbeta and 13 Jbeta primers. Produced via immunoSEQ multiplex PCR; TCRdb's table is partial and in-frame only. The sample lists approximately 190,000 clones, approximately 80% occurring once. The clonotype comes from a young woman in good health and CMV-seropositive. Sequencing was carried out using PBMCs.

In DNA, the CDR3 is TGTGCCAGCAGCCTCAGCGGGGGTTCCGGGGAGCTGTTTTTT. Amino acids: CASSLSGGSGELFF. This sequence joins TRBV7-8 and TRBJ2-2; 8 nucleotides agree with TRBD2. CDR3 length: 14 amino acids. Germline loops: CDR1 SGHVS, CDR2 FQNEAQ. With 5 bases clipped from V and 6 bases from J, the junction kept 5 bases outside the gene matches.